The 16 T cell receptor beta chains given below trace back to one sample, sequenced in a study of cytomegalovirus exposure and HLA in healthy donors. The PCR ran on 60 Vbeta and 13 Jbeta primers. The method was immunoSEQ multiplex PCR; TCRdb's version includes in-frame clones alone and lacks a portion of them. Its listing shows 150,000 to 200,000 clones. The sample comprised PBMCs. The source of these receptors is a woman under 30 in good health and CMV-seropositive.

Details on this clone: A read error may produce the germline difference seen at one junction end. V gene TRBV19 combines with J gene TRBJ1-5; 8 positions match TRBD1. This CDR3 is built from 17 residues. The germline gives CDR1 LNHDA, CDR2 SQIVND (reference sequence). The CDR3 DNA reads TGTGCCAATAGTAGGACAGGGCGAACCCATAGCAATCAGCCCCAGCATTTT. Translation gives CANSRTGRTHSNQPQHF.

V is TRBV5-6 and J is TRBJ1-2; 9 nucleotides match TRBD1. V lost 2 bases and J lost 4; bases outside the gene matches: 3. CDR3 length equals 14 residues. Germline-derived CDR1 and CDR2 are SGHDT and YYEEEE. The DNA of the CDR3 is TGTGCCAGCAGCTTCCGACAGGGGGTCTATGGCTACACCTTC. Translated, it gives CASSFRQGVYGYTF. Full variable domain (outside the CDR3, taken from reference TRBV5-6 and TRBJ1-2): DAGVTQSPTHLIKTRGQQVTLRCSPKSGHDTVSWYQQALGQGPQFIFQYYEEEERQRGNFPDRFSGHQFPNYSSELNVNALLLGDSALYLCASSFRQGVYGYTFGSGTRLTVV.

This chain connects TRBV11-1 to TRBJ1-2, with D possibly matching TRBD1 (6 bases). Trimming left V 5 bases short and J 0 bases short, with 13 bases between. Per the germline V gene, CDR1 is SGHAT and CDR2 is FQDESV (reference sequence). This CDR3 spans 15 amino acids. The CDR3 reads CASSTTGHSNYGYTF. The CDR3 DNA sequence: TGTGCCAGCAGCACAACAGGGCACTCTAACTATGGCTACACCTTC. Using reference TRBV11-1 and TRBJ1-2 for the parts outside the CDR3, the full variable domain is EAEVAQSPRYKITEKSQAVAFWCDPISGHATLYWYRQILGQGPELLVQFQDESVVDDSQLPKDRFSAERLKGVDSTLKIQPAELGDSAMYLCASSTTGHSNYGYTFGSGTRLTVV.

This chain joins TRBV4-1 and TRBJ1-1; 11 bases match TRBD1. Trimming at V came to 4 bases and at J to 3 bases, leaving 13 bases not matched to a gene. Looked up from germline, CDR1 is MGHRA and CDR2 is YSYEKL. This CDR3 contains 18 residues. The CDR3 reads CASSLYQGQGAFDTEAFF. In nucleotides, the CDR3 is TGCGCCAGCAGCCTATACCAAGGACAGGGGGCTTTTGACACTGAAGCTTTCTTT.

V gene TRBV7-9 combines with J gene TRBJ1-2; D remains unclear. The CDR3 totals 11 residues. V lost 3 bases to trimming and J lost 8 bases, with 7 bases between them. The germline gives CDR1 SEHNR, CDR2 FQNEAQ (reference sequence). The CDR3 sequence: CASSLTFGYTF. The CDR3 nucleotides read TGTGCCAGCAGCTTGACATTCGGCTACACCTTC.

The V gene is TRBV27, the J gene TRBJ2-1, with 14 bases lining up with TRBD2. J lost 0 bases, V lost 5 bases, and 6 bases had no gene match. This CDR3 spans 18 amino acids. CDR1 and CDR2 from the germline V gene are MNHEY and SMNVEV (reference sequence). The CDR3 loop is CASSTGLAGGSSYNEQFF. CDR3 nucleotide sequence: TGTGCCAGCAGTACTGGACTAGCGGGAGGCAGCTCCTACAATGAGCAGTTCTTC.

V usage is TRBV2 and J usage is TRBJ1-3, with 9 bases lining up with TRBD1. Unmatched junction bases numbered 8, after V lost 7 bases and J lost 4 bases. This CDR3 comprises 15 residues. From germline, CDR1 is SNHLY and CDR2 FYNNEI. The CDR3 sequence: CASNAAGTGGNTIYF. CDR3 bases: TGTGCCAGCAATGCGGCCGGGACAGGGGGAAACACCATATATTTT.

The V and J genes are TRBV7-8 and TRBJ2-7; 8 bases are shared with TRBD1. Per germline, CDR1 SGHVS and CDR2 FQNEAQ. Losses at the gene ends were 4 bases for V and 1 base for J; bases not matched to a gene: 9. The CDR3 sequence is 16 residues long. CDR3 DNA: TGTGCCAGCAGCTACTACAGGGGGGAGTATTCCTACGAGCAGTACTTC. Translated: CASSYYRGEYSYEQYF.

The chain couples TRBV19 to TRBJ1-1, with a weak D call TRBD1 (6 bases). CDR3 size: 14 residues. Trimming removed 5 bases at V and 2 bases at J, with 12 bases between. Germline lookup yields CDR1 LNHDA and CDR2 SQIVND (reference sequence). The CDR3 loop reads CASSLGQRNTEAFF. The DNA for the CDR3 is TGTGCCAGTAGTCTCGGACAGAGAAACACTGAAGCTTTCTTT.

The chain is built from TRBV30 and TRBJ2-1; D is perhaps TRBD1 (6 bases). Germline V gene sequence: CDR1 GTSNPN, CDR2 SVGIG (reference sequence). V lost 0 bases and J lost 9, with 21 bases in between. CDR3 length: 16 amino acids. This chain's CDR3 is CAWSVPAPYRAGEQFF. The CDR3 nucleotides are TGTGCCTGGAGTGTCCCGGCTCCATACAGGGCGGGTGAGCAGTTCTTC.

The chain combines TRBV7-9 with TRBJ1-5; 9 nucleotides match TRBD1. Germline loops: CDR1 SEHNR, CDR2 FQNEAQ (reference sequence). The CDR3 consists of 15 residues. The V gene end was trimmed by 3 bases and the J gene end by 6 bases; junction bases not matched to a gene: 6. The CDR3, as DNA: TGTGCCAGCAGCTTTACCGGGACAGGGAGTCAGCCCCAGCATTTT. Protein sequence: CASSFTGTGSQPQHF.

The J gene is TRBJ2-7, the V gene TRBV25-1; TRBD2 agrees at 11 bases. Trimming took 3 bases from V and 2 from J; bases not matched to a gene: 6. The CDR3 consists of 16 residues. Germline V CDR1 and CDR2: MGHDK, SYGVNS. CDR3 nucleotide sequence: TGTGCCAGCAGTGACGCTAGCGGGAGGCGTACCTACGAGCAGTACTTC. It specifies CASSDASGRRTYEQYF.

The chain has TRBV27 and TRBJ2-3; 10 nucleotides match TRBD2. The germline V gene has CDR1 MNHEY and CDR2 SMNVEV (reference sequence). The trim removed 5 bases at V and 3 bases at J, leaving 20 bases unmatched. This CDR3 has 20 residues. The CDR3 nucleotides are TGTGCCAGCAGTCCCTACCGCGCCCAGCGGGAGGGGAGTATAACAGATACGCAGTATTTT. Protein: CASSPYRAQREGSITDTQYF.

V usage is TRBV7-9 and J usage is TRBJ2-1, with D unclear. Germline CDR1 is SEHNR and CDR2 is FQNEAQ (reference sequence). The V end was cut by 2 bases, the J end by 6 bases, with 17 bases between. The CDR3 consists of 16 residues. DNA of the CDR3: TGTGCCAGCAGCTTACAGGCCCTAAGGCCAAGCAATGAGCAGTTCTTC. This sequence encodes CASSLQALRPSNEQFF.

The rearrangement uses TRBV10-1 and TRBJ2-1; TRBD2 agrees at 7 bases. CDR1 WNHNN and CDR2 SYGVQD come from the germline V gene (reference sequence). This CDR3 region has 14 residues. V lost 6 bases to trimming and J lost 11 bases; unmatched junction nucleotides: 13. The DNA of the CDR3 is TGCGCCAGCAGCCAGGCTACCGGGGGGAGTAAGCAGTTCTTC. This codes for CASSQATGGSKQFF.

The chain uses TRBV7-9 and TRBJ1-4; a weak D match, TRBD1 (5 bases). Germline CDR1 is SEHNR and CDR2 is FQNEAQ (reference sequence). The CDR3 consists of 16 residues. V lost 5 bases and J lost 6, with 19 bases in between. The CDR3 nucleotides read TGTGCCAGCAGCCGCACAACCGTGGACATATATGAAAAACTGTTTTTT. Its translation is CASSRTTVDIYEKLFF.